This T cell receptor (beta chain) stems from a study of post-analysis software for immune sequencing data. Turning to the study itself: In terms of disease course, relapsing-remitting, secondary progressive and progressive-relapsing multiple sclerosis were included.

The TCR beta cDNA libraries carried unique molecular identifiers. T cells numbering 1 to 10 million yielded cDNA molecules that totaled about 500,000. TCRdb fed the PCR reads into MiXCR, producing one record per CDR3 protein. The sample lists under 900,000 distinct CDR3 sequences, roughly half seen once, with roughly 4.4% in the top ten. Study-wide results and caveats: Samples sharing a preparation batch grouped tightly together when assessed by F measure. Compared with controls, patients had more of about five TRBV segments, including TRBV5-6, TRBV5-1 and TRBV20-1. Significantly decreased normalized Chao1 diversity was recorded for multiple sclerosis patients relative to controls.

In its sample, this clonotype was seen once. Its specificity is unknown. The ends were cut back, 5 bases at V and 11 bases at J, with 16 bases in the middle. CDR3 length: 14 residues. The germline CDR1 and CDR2 sequences are MNHNY and SVGAGI (reference sequence). This TCR came from a girl aged 10 to 17 with multiple sclerosis. The rearrangement links TRBV6-6 to TRBJ1-6, with D perhaps TRBD1 (5 bases). Source material: blood. The CDR3 DNA sequence: TGTGCCAGCAGTCTCGGTCGGGACGTGCCACCCCTCCACTTT. Its translation is CASSLGRDVPPLHF.